What follows describes a single T cell receptor beta chain. Its antigen is not identified. The record originates from a study of long-term antiretroviral therapy in people with HIV. Findings and limits, study-wide: Nothing was known about ART adherence, viral resistance or changes in therapy.

Samples were assayed with immunoSEQ v3.0 at survey level. Profiled with immunoSEQ multiplex PCR; TCRdb holds only in-frame clones, not every one. This repertoire shows some 20,000 clones, roughly 80% found once; its top ten account for about 9.3%. CDR3 size: 15 residues. The germline CDR1 and CDR2 sequences are MNHEY and SMNVEV (reference sequence). V was pared by 4 bases and J by 3 bases, with 15 bases between. The rearrangement joins TRBV27 to TRBJ1-2; maybe TRBD1 (6 bases). Material: unsorted PBMCs, obtained 0.5 years before starting antiretroviral therapy. This clonotype was obtained from a young man with HIV. The DNA for the CDR3 is TGTGCCAGCAGTTCTGCAGGGGTGAGGCACTATGGCTACACCTTC. Its translation: CASSSAGVRHYGYTF.